The clone carrying this T cell receptor (beta chain) occurred a few times. Its antigen is not known. This sample is drawn from a study of beta chain features in type 1 diabetes. Study background: Examined across all samples were almost 110 million sorted cells. Study-wide results and limits: Here, the possible influence of HLA type (on TCRB rearrangement) remained unresolved. More deletions and fewer insertions at VDJ junctions were found in patients with type 1 diabetes. Type 1 diabetes patients had moderately but significantly shorter TCRB CDR3s in all four CD4+ subsets.

This CDR3 comprises 14 residues. CDR1 LNHDA and CDR2 SQIVND come from the germline V gene (reference sequence). J was trimmed by 9 bases and V by 6 bases; bases with no gene match: 3. Every isolated RNA sample was fully reverse transcribed, so sequencing captured expressed TCRB transcripts. Repertoires were generated with immunoSEQ multiplex PCR, while TCRdb's copy carries only in-frame clones and drops some. Counted here are some 660,000 clones, about 14% occurring once; the ten biggest clones make up approximately 0.043%. CD4+ naive, central memory, regulatory and stem cell-like memory cells were sorted via CD45RO/CCR7/CD25/CD127/CD95/CD27.

What was sequenced was naive CD4+ T cells from blood. The TCR comes from a man aged 18 to 30 with type 1 diabetes. The chain combines TRBV19 with TRBJ2-1, with 15 bases identical to TRBD2. The CDR3 nucleotides are TGTGCCAGTAGCCCGGGACTAGCGGGAGGTGAGCAGTTCTTC. Encoded protein: CASSPGLAGGEQFF.